The next 19 T cell receptor beta chains were all read from a single sample in a study of Ad26.COV2.S vaccination and SARS-CoV-2 variants. Regarding treatment: 15 to 20 received Ad26.COV2.S at low or high dose, single or two shots; 5 received placebo; per-sample allocation not given. Samples were taken on day 63 after the first vaccine or placebo injection. Sequencing used immunoSEQ multiplex PCR; TCRdb keeps in-frame clones, though not all of them. Of about 450,000 clones in the sample, roughly 89% were seen once. The sequencing used peripheral blood, collected in a trial of Ad26.COV2.S vaccine versus placebo. The origin of the receptors is a person aged 18-65 years who received the Ad26.COV2.S COVID-19 vaccine or a placebo.

The rearrangement uses TRBV9 and TRBJ2-3, with 9 bases that match TRBD1. Germline values: CDR1 SGDLS, CDR2 YYNGEE. The J segment lost 5 bases and the V segment lost 3 bases, leaving 13 bases of the junction unmatched. This CDR3 region has 17 residues. The CDR3 DNA reads TGTGCCAGCAGCGCAGAACCGGGGACAGGGATAGGAGATACGCAGTATTTT. It specifies CASSAEPGTGIGDTQYF.

The J gene is TRBJ1-3, the V gene TRBV19, with unresolved D. V was shortened by 7 bases and J by 0 bases, with 10 bases between the two germline ends. CDR1 LNHDA and CDR2 SQIVND come from the germline V gene (reference sequence). There are 14 residues in the CDR3. CDR3 nucleotide sequence: TGTGCCAGTATAGGTTTCCTCTCTGGAAACACCATATATTTT. Translated: CASIGFLSGNTIYF.

The chain is built from TRBV18 and TRBJ2-1, with D possibly matching TRBD1 (5 bases). This CDR3 is 16 amino acids long. The V gene lost 1 base and the J gene lost 6 bases, with 16 bases spanning the gap. The germline V gene has CDR1 KGHSH and CDR2 LQKENI. CDR3 sequence (DNA): TGTGCCAGCTCACCACGGGGCCAATTCTTCCGCAATGAGCAGTTCTTC. Its translation is CASSPRGQFFRNEQFF.

The rearrangement uses TRBV4-2 and TRBJ2-1, with 12 bases lining up with TRBD2. CDR1 and CDR2 (germline): LGHNA, YNFKEQ. Trimming cost V 3 bases and J 6 bases; bases outside gene matches: 12. The CDR3 covers 18 residues. CDR3 nucleotide sequence: TGTGCCAGCAGCCATGCCGAAGTGCTAGCGGGGGGGGGCAATGAGCAGTTCTTC. Translated, it gives CASSHAEVLAGGGNEQFF.

The chain carries TRBV4-1 and TRBJ2-1; 10 bases agree with TRBD1. This CDR3 is built from 15 residues. Germline V gene sequence: CDR1 MGHRA, CDR2 YSYEKL. Losses at the gene ends were 4 bases for V and 3 bases for J; bases not matched to a gene: 3. The CDR3 coding sequence is TGCGCCAGCAGCCCAGGGGACAGGGGCTACAATGAGCAGTTCTTC. It encodes CASSPGDRGYNEQFF.

The V gene is TRBV20-1, the J gene TRBJ1-2; D remains unclear. CDR3 size: 9 residues. V was cut by 3 bases and J by 8 bases, with 4 bases left in between. The germline V gene encodes CDR1 DFQATT and CDR2 SNEGSKA (reference sequence). The CDR3 sequence: CSARGGYTF. CDR3 DNA: TGCAGTGCTAGGGGCGGCTACACCTTC.

This chain uses TRBV14 with TRBJ1-2; tentative D call: TRBD1 (6 bases). Germline assignment: CDR1 SGHDN and CDR2 FVKESK. CDR3 length equals 17 residues. With 1 base removed from V and 8 bases from J, the gap between germline ends came to 23 bases. DNA for the CDR3: TGTGCCAGCAGCCAAGCACGGGGCACAGGGCCCCACGCCGGCTACACCTTC. Protein product: CASSQARGTGPHAGYTF.

This chain joins TRBV2 and TRBJ2-3; 7 nucleotides align to TRBD1. V gave up 6 bases and J gave up 0 bases; unmatched junction bases: 9. This CDR3 spans 16 amino acids. In germline, CDR1 is SNHLY, CDR2 FYNNEI. CDR3 in amino acids: CASSRQTGSSTDTQYF. The CDR3 bases are TGTGCCAGCAGCCGTCAGACAGGGTCTAGCACAGATACGCAGTATTTT. The variable domain in full, completed from reference TRBV2 and TRBJ2-3, reads EPEVTQTPSHQVTQMGQEVILRCVPISNHLYFYWYRQILGQKVEFLVSFYNNEISEKSEIFDDQFSVERPDGSNFTLKIRSTKLEDSAMYFCASSRQTGSSTDTQYFGPGTRLTVL.

The genes are TRBV2 and TRBJ1-5; 7 bases match TRBD1. The CDR3 sequence is 15 residues long. V shed 5 bases, J shed 6 bases, and the junction held 10 bases outside the gene matches. In germline, CDR1 is SNHLY, CDR2 FYNNEI. The CDR3 DNA reads TGTGCCAGCAGTCAGGACAGGCCTCTTGGTCAGCCCCAGCATTTT. Translated: CASSQDRPLGQPQHF.

The DNA of the CDR3 is TGTGCCAGTCGTTCCGGAAACACCATATATTTT. Protein: CASRSGNTIYF. This sequence joins TRBV19 and TRBJ1-3; D is ambiguous. This CDR3 region has 11 residues. Germline CDR1 and CDR2: LNHDA and SQIVND (reference sequence). V lost 8 bases and J lost 4, with 6 bases in between.

This chain links TRBV25-1 with TRBJ2-1; 10 bases map to TRBD2. With V trimmed by 5 bases and J by 4 bases, 5 bases remained unmatched. CDR3 length equals 15 residues. Per germline, CDR1 MGHDK and CDR2 SYGVNS. The CDR3 DNA sequence: TGTGCCAGCAGTTGGGCTAGCGGGGGTTACAATGAGCAGTTCTTC. Encoded protein: CASSWASGGYNEQFF.

The chain uses TRBV29-1 and TRBJ2-2; 7 positions agree with TRBD1. Germline assignment: CDR1 SQVTM and CDR2 ANQGSEA. This CDR3 has 14 residues. The trim removed 6 bases at V and 2 bases at J, leaving 6 bases unmatched. In DNA, the CDR3 is TGCAGCGTGAACCGGGACAGAAACACCGGGGAGCTGTTTTTT. It yields the protein CSVNRDRNTGELFF.

J is TRBJ2-5 and V is TRBV4-2, with TRBD2 matching over 7 bases. CDR1 LGHNA and CDR2 YNFKEQ come from the germline V gene. Losses at the gene ends were 0 bases for V and 5 bases for J; bases not matched to a gene: 9. The CDR3 is made up of 16 amino acids. CDR3 coding DNA: TGTGCCAGCAGCCAAGATGGCGGGGGTTGGAGGGAGACCCAGTACTTC. Its protein is CASSQDGGGWRETQYF.

The CDR3: CASSPVGRSRSTGELFF. CDR3 sequence (DNA): TGTGCCAGCTCACCCGTGGGGCGTTCGAGGAGCACCGGGGAGCTGTTTTTT. The V and J genes are TRBV7-3 and TRBJ2-2, with TRBD1 as a possible D gene (5 bases). Trimming left V 8 bases short and J 4 bases short, with 23 bases between. The germline V gene has CDR1 SGHTA and CDR2 FQGTGA. This CDR3 comprises 17 residues. Full variable domain (missing parts from reference TRBV7-3 and TRBJ2-2): GAGVSQTPSNKVTEKGKYVELRCDPISGHTALYWYRQSLGQGPEFLIYFQGTGAADDSGLPNDRFFAVRPEGSVSTLKIQRTERGDSAVYLCASSPVGRSRSTGELFFGEGSRLTVL.

This chain uses TRBV3-1 (or the pseudogene TRBV3-2) with TRBJ2-7; TRBD1 matches 8 bases. The germline V gene encodes CDR1 LGHDT and CDR2 YNNKEL (reference sequence). CDR3 length: 15 amino acids. With V trimmed by 6 bases and J by 2 bases, 9 bases remained unmatched. CDR3 DNA sequence: TGTGCCAGCAGTCCTACCGGGACAGGACCCTACGAGCAGTACGTC. This sequence encodes CASSPTGTGPYEQYV.

The V gene is TRBV19, the J gene TRBJ1-5; D is possibly TRBD1 (6 bases). The V and J ends lost 0 bases and 4 bases respectively, with 10 bases between them. CDR3 size: 15 residues. CDR1 is LNHDA and CDR2 is SQIVND in the germline V gene (reference sequence). CDR3 region: CASSIDLDRNQPQHF. The CDR3, as DNA: TGTGCCAGTAGTATAGATCTCGACAGGAATCAGCCCCAGCATTTT.

Concerning this clone itself: This sample also contains other DNA sequences that code for the same CDR3. This rearrangement joins TRBV28 to TRBJ1-1; TRBD1 aligns across 9 bases. V lost 5 bases to trimming and J lost 3 bases; unmatched junction nucleotides: 4. The CDR3 spans 14 residues. From germline, CDR1 is MDHEN and CDR2 SYDVKM. The CDR3 nucleotides are TGTGCCAGCAGTCCCGGGACAGGGCACACTGAAGCTTTCTTT. This sequence encodes CASSPGTGHTEAFF.

The V gene is TRBV2, the J gene TRBJ1-4, with 7 bases identical to TRBD1. V lost 9 bases and J lost 7; bases outside the gene matches: 8. Germline lookup yields CDR1 SNHLY and CDR2 FYNNEI. The CDR3 runs to 13 residues. DNA of the CDR3: TGTGCCAGTGTCAGACAGGGCGGTGAAAAACTGTTTTTT. It encodes CASVRQGGEKLFF. Using reference TRBV2 and TRBJ1-4 for the parts outside the CDR3, the full variable domain is EPEVTQTPSHQVTQMGQEVILRCVPISNHLYFYWYRQILGQKVEFLVSFYNNEISEKSEIFDDQFSVERPDGSNFTLKIRSTKLEDSAMYFCASVRQGGEKLFFGSGTQLSVL.

The chain employs TRBV7-9 and TRBJ2-2, with 7 bases lining up with TRBD2. CDR1 and CDR2 (germline): SEHNR, FQNEAQ (reference sequence). The CDR3 runs to 15 residues. The V gene end was trimmed by 0 bases and the J gene end by 3 bases; junction bases not matched to a gene: 1. The CDR3 DNA reads TGTGCCAGCAGCTTAGCGGCGGGGGACACCGGGGAGCTGTTTTTT. Translating it yields CASSLAAGDTGELFF. Using reference TRBV7-9 and TRBJ2-2 for the parts outside the CDR3, the full variable domain is DTGVSQNPRHKITKRGQNVTFRCDPISEHNRLYWYRQTLGQGPEFLTYFQNEAQLEKSRLLSDRFSAERPKGSFSTLEIQRTEQGDSAMYLCASSLAAGDTGELFFGEGSRLTVL.